The 15 T cell receptor beta chains below were found in one sample sequenced in a study of OX40 agonist ivuxolimab in advanced cancers. Method: immunoSEQ multiplex PCR; TCRdb's copy keeps in-frame clones and lacks some. The data hold roughly 50,000 clones, with about 83% observed a single time. The sample was CD4+ or CD8+ T cells sorted from blood, taken in a trial of the OX40 agonist ivuxolimab. These receptor sequences come from an adult with an advanced solid tumor such as melanoma, head and neck, liver or kidney cancer.

This chain connects TRBV5-5 to TRBJ2-3; the D gene is possibly TRBD2 (6 bases). V lost 3 bases to trimming and J lost 2 bases, with 7 bases between them. The CDR3 sequence is 13 residues long. CDR1 and CDR2 (germline): SGHKS, YYEKEE (reference sequence). CDR3 sequence reads: CASSWGDTDTQYF. The CDR3 region has the DNA TGTGCCAGCAGCTGGGGGGACACAGATACGCAGTATTTT.

The chain recombines TRBV6-1 with TRBJ1-2; 9 bases map to TRBD1. Trimming cost V 4 bases and J 9 bases; bases outside gene matches: 3. The CDR3 sequence is 12 residues long. Germline V gene lookup returns CDR1 MNHNS and CDR2 SASEGT. The CDR3 DNA sequence: TGTGCCAGCAGTGGGGACAGGGTACGCTACACCTTC. This gives the protein CASSGDRVRYTF.

The J gene is TRBJ1-6, the V gene TRBV28, with 8 bases that match TRBD1. After removal of 4 bases from V and 8 bases from J, the junction contained 7 bases not matched to a gene. This CDR3 is built from 15 residues. Germline-derived CDR1 and CDR2 are MDHEN and SYDVKM. In DNA form, the CDR3 reads TGTGCCAGCAGTTCTCTACAGGGGGGGGATTCACCCCTCCACTTT. Protein sequence: CASSSLQGGDSPLHF.

The chain uses TRBV19 and TRBJ2-1; 10 nucleotides match TRBD1. Losses at the gene ends were 6 bases for V and 8 bases for J; bases not matched to a gene: 7. The CDR3 runs to 14 residues. Germline CDR1 LNHDA, CDR2 SQIVND (reference sequence). CDR3 bases: TGTGCCAGTAGGAGACAGGGGGCTGTAGATGAGCAGTTCTTC. The encoded protein is CASRRQGAVDEQFF. The entire variable domain, with the rest obtained from reference TRBV19 and TRBJ2-1, is as follows: DGGITQSPKYLFRKEGQNVTLSCEQNLNHDAMYWYRQDPGQGLRLIYYSQIVNDFQKGDIAEGYSVSREKKESFPLTVTSAQKNPTAFYLCASRRQGAVDEQFFGPGTRLTVL.

V is TRBV5-1 and J is TRBJ2-3; TRBD2 matches 10 bases. The CDR3 sequence is 16 residues long. V trimming: 3 bases; J trimming: 4 bases; junction bases outside the gene matches: 8. CDR1 SGHRS and CDR2 YFSETQ come from the germline V gene. The CDR3 here is CASSSRLAGESDTQYF. The CDR3 region has the DNA TGCGCCAGCAGCTCCCGTCTAGCGGGAGAATCAGATACGCAGTATTTT. Filled out from reference TRBV5-1 and TRBJ2-3, the complete variable domain reads KAGVTQTPRYLIKTRGQQVTLSCSPISGHRSVSWYQQTPGQGLQFLFEYFSETQRNKGNFPGRFSGRQFSNSRSEMNVSTLELGDSALYLCASSSRLAGESDTQYFGPGTRLTVL.

This clone occurred a few times. The rearrangement uses TRBV6-5 and TRBJ2-7; no clear D. V was clipped by 5 bases and J by 4 bases, with 6 bases between them. The CDR3 is 11 amino acids. Germline CDR1 and CDR2: MNHEY and SVGAGI. The CDR3 DNA is TGTGCCAGCAGTCCTGCGTACGAGCAGTACTTC. Its translation: CASSPAYEQYF.

This chain joins TRBV28 and TRBJ2-3; D gene unclear. Germline CDR1 is MDHEN and CDR2 is SYDVKM. V was clipped by 5 bases and J by 6 bases, with 12 bases between them. CDR3 size: 13 residues. CDR3 region: CASSPPSDDTQYF. For the CDR3, the DNA is TGTGCCAGCAGTCCGCCGTCTGACGATACGCAGTATTTT.

The CDR3 region is CASSLELQGSYEQYF. The CDR3 DNA is TGCGCCAGCAGCTTGGAGTTGCAGGGGAGCTACGAGCAGTACTTC. The chain carries TRBV5-1 and TRBJ2-7; TRBD1 is a possible D gene (6 bases). V was cut by 0 bases and J by 3 bases, with 13 bases left in between. This CDR3 spans 15 amino acids. CDR1 SGHRS and CDR2 YFSETQ come from the germline V gene.

This clone is labeled medium-sized. V is TRBV4-1 and J is TRBJ2-7, with 12 nucleotides matching TRBD2. Germline values: CDR1 MGHRA, CDR2 YSYEKL. V lost 4 bases and J lost 7; bases outside the gene matches: 14. The CDR3 spans 17 residues. The CDR3 loop reads CASSLPAASGTSGEQYF. The CDR3 region has the DNA TGCGCCAGCAGCCTGCCGGCGGCATCGGGGACTAGCGGGGAGCAGTACTTC.

This clone has a handful of counts. The rearrangement joins TRBV6-1 to TRBJ2-7, with D perhaps TRBD1 or TRBD2 (6 bases each). Germline V gene sequence: CDR1 MNHNS, CDR2 SASEGT. The CDR3 has 14 residues. Trimming shortened V by 4 bases and J by 3 bases, and 13 bases separated the two germline ends. As DNA, the CDR3 is TGTGCCAGCAGTGGGGGGGCATTAATCTACGAGCAGTACTTC. Translation: CASSGGALIYEQYF.

CDR3 residues: CSVAQASNEQFF. CDR3 bases: TGCAGCGTTGCACAGGCGTCCAATGAGCAGTTCTTC. The chain is built from TRBV29-1 and TRBJ2-1; D may be TRBD1 (5 bases). This CDR3 contains 12 residues. Looked up from germline, CDR1 is SQVTM and CDR2 is ANQGSEA. The V end was cut by 4 bases, the J end by 6 bases, with 10 bases between.

This chain connects TRBV6-1 to TRBJ1-2; TRBD1 matches 11 bases. The V gene's germline CDR1 is MNHNS and CDR2 SASEGT. The CDR3 runs to 14 residues. The ends lost 5 bases at V and 5 bases at J; junction bases unmatched: 4. The CDR3 reads CASSTGQGGYGYTF. The CDR3 DNA is TGTGCCAGCAGTACGGGACAGGGGGGGTATGGCTACACCTTC.

The V call is TRBV6-6, the J call TRBJ1-4; D is unclear. The V end was cut by 6 bases, the J end by 0 bases, with 11 bases between. This CDR3 is built from 15 residues. Germline-derived CDR1 and CDR2 are MNHNY and SVGAGI (reference sequence). CDR3 in amino acids: CASSKTQATNEKLFF. Here the CDR3 DNA reads TGTGCCAGCAGCAAAACACAAGCAACTAATGAAAAACTGTTTTTT.

The chain carries TRBV5-1 and TRBJ2-1, with D perhaps TRBD1 (5 bases). In germline, CDR1 is SGHRS, CDR2 YFSETQ. The CDR3 contains 16 residues. Trimming stripped 0 bases from V and 8 bases from J, with 18 bases between. CDR3 residues: CASSLVVDAWGDEQFF. The CDR3 DNA follows: TGCGCCAGCAGCTTGGTGGTGGATGCGTGGGGCGATGAGCAGTTCTTC.

The chain combines TRBV29-1 with TRBJ2-5; D gene uncertain. CDR3 length: 12 amino acids. Per the germline V gene, CDR1 is SQVTM and CDR2 is ANQGSEA. V was trimmed by 4 bases and J by 1 base, leaving 7 bases between them. The CDR3 loop is CSVGEPQETQYF. The DNA for the CDR3 is TGCAGCGTTGGGGAACCCCAAGAGACCCAGTACTTC.